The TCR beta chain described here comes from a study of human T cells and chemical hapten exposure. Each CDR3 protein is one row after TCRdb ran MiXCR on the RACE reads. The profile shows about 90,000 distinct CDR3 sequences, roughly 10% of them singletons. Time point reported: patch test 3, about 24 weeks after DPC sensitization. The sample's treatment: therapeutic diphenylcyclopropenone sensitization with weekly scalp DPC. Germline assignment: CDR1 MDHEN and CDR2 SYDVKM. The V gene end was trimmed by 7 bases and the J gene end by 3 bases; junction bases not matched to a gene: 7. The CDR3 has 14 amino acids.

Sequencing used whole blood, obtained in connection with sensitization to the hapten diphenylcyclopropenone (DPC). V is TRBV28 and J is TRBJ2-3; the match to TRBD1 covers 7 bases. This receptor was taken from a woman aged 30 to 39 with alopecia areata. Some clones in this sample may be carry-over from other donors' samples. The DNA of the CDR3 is TGTGCCAGCAAAGGCCAGGGGGAAACAGATACGCAGTATTTT. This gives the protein CASKGQGETDTQYF.